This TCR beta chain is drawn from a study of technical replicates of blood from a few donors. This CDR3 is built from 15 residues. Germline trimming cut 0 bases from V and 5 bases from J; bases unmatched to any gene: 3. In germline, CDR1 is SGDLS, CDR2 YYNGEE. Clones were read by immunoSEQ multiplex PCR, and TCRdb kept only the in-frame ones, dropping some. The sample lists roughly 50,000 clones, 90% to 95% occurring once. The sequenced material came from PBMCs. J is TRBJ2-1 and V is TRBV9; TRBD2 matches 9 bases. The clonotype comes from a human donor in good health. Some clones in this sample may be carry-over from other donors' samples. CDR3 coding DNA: TGTGCCAGCAGCGTAGTGGCTAGCGGGAACAATGAGCAGTTCTTC. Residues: CASSVVASGNNEQFF.